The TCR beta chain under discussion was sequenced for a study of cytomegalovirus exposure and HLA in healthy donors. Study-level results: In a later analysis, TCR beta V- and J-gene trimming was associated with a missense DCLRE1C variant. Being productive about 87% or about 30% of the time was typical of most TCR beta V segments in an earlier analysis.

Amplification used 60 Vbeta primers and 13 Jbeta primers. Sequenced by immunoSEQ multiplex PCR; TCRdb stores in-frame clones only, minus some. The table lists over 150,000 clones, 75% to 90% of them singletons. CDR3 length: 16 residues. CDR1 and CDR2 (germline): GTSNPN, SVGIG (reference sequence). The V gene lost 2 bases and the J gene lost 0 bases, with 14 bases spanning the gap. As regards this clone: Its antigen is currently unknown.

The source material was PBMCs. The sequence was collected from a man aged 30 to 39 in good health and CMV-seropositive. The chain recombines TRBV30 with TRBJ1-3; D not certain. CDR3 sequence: CAWSLNAGFSGNTIYF. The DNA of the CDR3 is TGTGCCTGGAGTCTAAACGCAGGATTCTCTGGAAACACCATATATTTT.